The 6 T cell receptor beta chains presented below share a single source sample, sequenced in a study of OX40 agonist ivuxolimab in advanced cancers. Assay: immunoSEQ multiplex PCR; the TCRdb copy retains only in-frame clones and omits some. This table holds about 140,000 clones, 90% to 95% found once. Specimen: CD4+ or CD8+ T cells sorted from blood, collected in a trial of the OX40 agonist ivuxolimab. The receptor source for this set is an adult with an advanced solid tumor such as melanoma, head and neck, liver or kidney cancer.

The V gene is TRBV18, the J gene TRBJ2-7; 7 bases are shared with TRBD2. Germline trimming cut 1 base from V and 6 bases from J; bases unmatched to any gene: 6. Per germline, CDR1 KGHSH and CDR2 LQKENI. The CDR3 consists of 14 residues. CDR3 in amino acids: CASSPQGLEGEQYF. The CDR3 coding sequence is TGTGCCAGCTCACCACAAGGACTAGAGGGCGAGCAGTACTTC.

V usage is TRBV12-5 and J usage is TRBJ1-2, with 10 positions matching TRBD1. The length of the CDR3 is 15 residues. CDR1 LGHNT and CDR2 FRNRAP come from the germline V gene. Trimming removed 5 bases from V and 3 bases from J; junction bases left unmatched: 6. Here the CDR3 DNA reads TGTGCTAGTGGTCGTCCGGGACAGGGGCACTATGGCTACACCTTC. This sequence encodes CASGRPGQGHYGYTF.

The V gene is TRBV30, the J gene TRBJ2-7, with 12 bases that match TRBD2. V shed 1 base, J shed 3 bases, and the junction held 10 bases outside the gene matches. Per the germline V gene, CDR1 is GTSNPN and CDR2 is SVGIG (reference sequence). The CDR3 sequence is 17 residues long. The DNA of the CDR3 is TGTGCCTGGAGTGGAGACACTAGCGGGAGGCCCTACTACGAGCAGTACTTC. It specifies CAWSGDTSGRPYYEQYF.

V usage is TRBV28 and J usage is TRBJ1-3, with 7 bases that match TRBD1. Trimming removed 5 bases from V and 0 bases from J; junction bases left unmatched: 10. CDR1 MDHEN and CDR2 SYDVKM come from the germline V gene. This CDR3 comprises 17 residues. Here the CDR3 reads CASSASPGQNSGNTIYF. The CDR3 coding sequence is TGTGCCAGCAGTGCCTCACCGGGACAGAACTCTGGAAACACCATATATTTT. The complete variable domain, with remaining parts taken from reference TRBV28 and TRBJ1-3, reads DVKVTQSSRYLVKRTGEKVFLECVQDMDHENMFWYRQDPGLGLRLIYFSYDVKMKEKGDIPEGYSVSREKKERFSLILESASTNQTSMYLCASSASPGQNSGNTIYFGEGSWLTVV.

This clone was seen once. The chain carries TRBV28 and TRBJ1-2; 7 nucleotides line up with TRBD1. In germline, CDR1 is MDHEN, CDR2 SYDVKM. With 4 bases clipped from V and 6 bases from J, the junction kept 5 bases outside the gene matches. This CDR3 is 13 amino acids long. As DNA, the CDR3 is TGTGCCAGCAGTTCCGTAGGACAGGATGGCTACACCTTC. It specifies CASSSVGQDGYTF.

The J gene is TRBJ2-7, the V gene TRBV7-8; D remains unclear. CDR3 length equals 14 residues. Germline-derived CDR1 and CDR2 are SGHVS and FQNEAQ. Trimming removed 3 bases from V and 1 base from J, with 10 bases in between. The CDR3 spells CASSFADISYEQYF. The CDR3 coding sequence is TGTGCCAGCAGCTTTGCCGACATTTCCTACGAGCAGTACTTC.